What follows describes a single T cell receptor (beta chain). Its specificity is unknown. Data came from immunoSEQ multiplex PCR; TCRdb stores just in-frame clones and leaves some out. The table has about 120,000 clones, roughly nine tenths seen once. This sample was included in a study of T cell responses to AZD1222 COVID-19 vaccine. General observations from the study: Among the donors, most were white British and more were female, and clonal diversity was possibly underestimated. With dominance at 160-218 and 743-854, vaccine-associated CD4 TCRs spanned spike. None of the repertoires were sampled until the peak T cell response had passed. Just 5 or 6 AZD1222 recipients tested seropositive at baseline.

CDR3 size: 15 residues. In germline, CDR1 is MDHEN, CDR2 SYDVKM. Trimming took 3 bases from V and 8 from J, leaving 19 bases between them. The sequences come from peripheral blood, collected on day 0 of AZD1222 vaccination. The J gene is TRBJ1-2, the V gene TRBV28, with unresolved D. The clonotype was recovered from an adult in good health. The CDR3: CASSFLLGPRHGYTF. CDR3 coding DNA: TGTGCCAGCAGTTTTCTCCTCGGACCCAGGCACGGCTACACCTTC.